Below, 32 T cell receptor beta chains from the same sample are listed, as sequenced in a study of technical replicates of blood from a few donors. The protocol was immunoSEQ multiplex PCR, while the TCRdb copy is restricted to in-frame clones and leaves out a portion. Among approximately 87,000 clones listed, approximately 92% were seen once. The sequenced sample consisted of T cells isolated from PBMCs. The receptors derive from a human donor in good health. Some clones in this sample may be carry-over from other donors' samples.

This clone showed up just once. The chain has TRBV5-1 and TRBJ2-4, with a possible D match to TRBD1 (6 bases). Germline CDR1 reads SGHRS; CDR2 reads YFSETQ. The CDR3 totals 15 residues. Trimming removed 0 bases from V and 4 bases from J, with 11 bases in between. Here the CDR3 DNA reads TGCGCCAGCAGCTTGGATGCAGGGGTGAAAAACATTCAGTACTTC. The encoded protein is CASSLDAGVKNIQYF.

The rearrangement joins TRBV5-6 to TRBJ2-1; TRBD2 aligns across 8 bases. The CDR3 is 14 amino acids. The V segment lost 6 bases and the J segment 9 bases; nucleotides outside the gene matches: 11. Germline V lookup: CDR1 SGHDT, CDR2 YYEEEE. The CDR3 loop reads CASILGTRDGEQFF. The CDR3 coding sequence is TGTGCCAGCATACTCGGGACTAGAGACGGTGAGCAGTTCTTC.

The J gene is TRBJ2-7, the V gene TRBV27; no reliable D call. Germline values: CDR1 MNHEY, CDR2 SMNVEV (reference sequence). Trimming pared 5 bases from V and 2 bases from J, leaving 13 bases between. CDR3 size: 14 residues. As DNA, the CDR3 is TGTGCCAGCAGTAATAATGACTTTGCCTACGAGCAGTACTTC. This encodes CASSNNDFAYEQYF.

J is TRBJ1-2 and V is TRBV30; perhaps TRBD1 as D (6 bases). Germline V gene data show CDR1 as GTSNPN and CDR2 as SVGIG (reference sequence). The CDR3 is 13 residues long. The ends were cut back, 2 bases at V and 2 bases at J, with 9 bases in the middle. CDR3 bases: TGTGCCTGGAGTTGGCAGGGGAACTATGGCTACACCTTC. Its protein product is CAWSWQGNYGYTF.

The CDR3 DNA is TGTGCCAGCAGTTACCGAATGCTCCGCAGGGTGGATGGCTACACCTTC. Translated, it gives CASSYRMLRRVDGYTF. This chain links TRBV6-5 with TRBJ1-2; a weak D match, TRBD1 (5 bases). Germline CDR1 and CDR2: MNHEY and SVGAGI. This CDR3 has 16 amino acids. The ends were cut back, 2 bases at V and 6 bases at J, with 19 bases in the middle.

The chain couples TRBV5-8 to TRBJ2-5, with TRBD2 as a possible D gene (6 bases). V dropped 3 bases and J dropped 6 bases, with 9 bases sitting between them. Germline V gene data show CDR1 as SGHTS and CDR2 as YDEGEE. The CDR3 is 12 residues long. CDR3 nucleotides: TGTGCCAGCAGCTGGGGGAGGCAGACCCAGTACTTC. Translation: CASSWGRQTQYF. Filled out from reference TRBV5-8 and TRBJ2-5, the complete variable domain reads EAGVTQSPTHLIKTRGQQATLRCSPISGHTSVYWYQQALGLGLQFLLWYDEGEERNRGNFPPRFSGRQFPNYSSELNVNALELEDSALYLCASSWGRQTQYFGPGTRLLVL.

The chain recombines TRBV6-5 with TRBJ2-7; 9 bases are shared with TRBD1. Germline V gene lookup returns CDR1 MNHEY and CDR2 SVGAGI. The CDR3 has 13 residues. With V trimmed by 6 bases and J by 5 bases, 5 bases remained unmatched. DNA of the CDR3: TGTGCCAGCAGGTCCGGGACAGGGCACGAGCAGTACTTC. This sequence encodes CASRSGTGHEQYF.

This clone was observed a few times. This chain joins TRBV4-1 and TRBJ2-1, with D uncertain. CDR1 and CDR2 (germline): MGHRA, YSYEKL. This CDR3 spans 16 amino acids. Trimming removed 3 bases from V and 4 bases from J, with 16 bases in between. The CDR3 DNA is TGCGCCAGCAGCCATGTTAATTTGGTCTATTACAATGAGCAGTTCTTC. It translates to CASSHVNLVYYNEQFF.

The chain links TRBV27 to TRBJ2-1; 8 nucleotides match TRBD2. The ends lost 7 bases at V and 3 bases at J; junction bases unmatched: 5. This CDR3 contains 14 residues. Germline CDR1 reads MNHEY; CDR2 reads SMNVEV (reference sequence). The DNA for the CDR3 is TGTGCCAGCAACGAAGCGGGAGTCTACAATGAGCAGTTCTTC. Protein sequence: CASNEAGVYNEQFF.

The V and J genes are TRBV6-1 and TRBJ1-4; no clear D. V lost 6 bases, J lost 7 bases, and 15 bases lay in between. Germline V gene lookup returns CDR1 MNHNS and CDR2 SASEGT. The CDR3 is 14 residues long. The CDR3 here is CASRVVAAAEKLFF. The CDR3 DNA is TGTGCCAGCAGGGTGGTCGCGGCAGCTGAAAAACTGTTTTTT.

The chain recombines TRBV6-6 with TRBJ1-4; D uncertain. The CDR3 consists of 15 residues. Looked up from germline, CDR1 is MNHNY and CDR2 is SVGAGI (reference sequence). V shed 0 bases and J shed 2 bases, with 7 bases lying between them. The CDR3 loop reads CASSYSRGTNEKLFF. The DNA for the CDR3 is TGTGCCAGCAGTTACTCTCGGGGTACTAATGAAAAACTGTTTTTT.

The rearrangement uses TRBV19 and TRBJ1-2; D is unresolved. Germline lookup yields CDR1 LNHDA and CDR2 SQIVND (reference sequence). The CDR3 spans 15 residues. Trimming took 3 bases from V and 4 from J, leaving 15 bases between them. In DNA, the CDR3 is TGTGCCAGTAGTATCCGCGACTCGGCTATCTATGGCTACACCTTC. Translation: CASSIRDSAIYGYTF.

This chain links TRBV29-1 with TRBJ2-1; a possible D gene is TRBD2 (5 bases). Germline V gene lookup returns CDR1 SQVTM and CDR2 ANQGSEA. The V end was cut by 8 bases, the J end by 8 bases, with 16 bases between. There are 12 residues in the CDR3. The CDR3 here is CSSVASGDEQFF. As DNA, the CDR3 is TGCAGCTCCGTAGCGTCGGGCGATGAGCAGTTCTTC.

This chain uses TRBV29-1 with TRBJ2-1; possible D gene TRBD2, 6 bases. The ends were cut back, 3 bases at V and 0 bases at J, with 18 bases in the middle. The CDR3 runs 17 residues. The germline CDR1 and CDR2 sequences are SQVTM and ANQGSEA. CDR3 in amino acids: CSVESSGRYFSYNEQFF. The CDR3 DNA reads TGCAGCGTTGAGTCCTCCGGGAGATACTTCTCCTACAATGAGCAGTTCTTC.

This chain links TRBV2 with TRBJ2-7, with D perhaps matching TRBD1 (6 bases). Between the trimmed V and J ends, which lost 7 bases and 0 bases, there was a span of 13 bases. Germline V gene data show CDR1 as SNHLY and CDR2 as FYNNEI. The CDR3 consists of 14 residues. As DNA, the CDR3 is TGTGCCAGCAACGTAGGGGGAGTCTCCTACGAGCAGTACTTC. Protein: CASNVGGVSYEQYF.

The chain combines TRBV7-9 with TRBJ1-1, with a tentative D call TRBD1 (6 bases). The CDR3 extends over 11 amino acids. Germline CDR1 and CDR2: SEHNR and FQNEAQ (reference sequence). V was trimmed by 4 bases and J by 7 bases, leaving 7 bases between them. The CDR3 DNA follows: TGTGCCAGCAGCTGGGGGCTTGAAGCTTTCTTT. It is translated as CASSWGLEAFF.

CDR3 protein: CSVPGNTGELFF. Here the CDR3 DNA reads TGCAGCGTTCCAGGGAACACCGGGGAGCTGTTTTTT. This chain connects TRBV29-1 to TRBJ2-2, with D hard to call. Germline assignment: CDR1 SQVTM and CDR2 ANQGSEA. The CDR3 is made up of 12 amino acids. Trimming stripped 5 bases from V and 1 base from J, with 5 bases between.

V and J are TRBV27 and TRBJ2-3; 7 bases fit TRBD2. Germline V gene sequence: CDR1 MNHEY, CDR2 SMNVEV (reference sequence). The CDR3 is 17 residues long. The V segment lost 3 bases and the J segment 2 bases; nucleotides outside the gene matches: 11. The CDR3 DNA reads TGTGCCAGCAGTTTCCTCCCGAGCGGGATTCCCACAGATACGCAGTATTTT. Residues: CASSFLPSGIPTDTQYF.

This clone was counted between two and nine times. V gene TRBV6-1 combines with J gene TRBJ1-1; D not certain. There are 11 residues in the CDR3. The germline gives CDR1 MNHNS, CDR2 SASEGT. V dropped 9 bases and J dropped 11 bases, with 16 bases sitting between them. The CDR3 DNA reads as TGTGCCAGTATACAGTCGGGGATTGCTTTCTTT. Residues: CASIQSGIAFF.

V gene TRBV28 combines with J gene TRBJ2-5; D is unresolved. This CDR3 is 13 amino acids long. The germline V gene encodes CDR1 MDHEN and CDR2 SYDVKM. The ends were cut back, 6 bases at V and 1 base at J, with 9 bases in the middle. DNA of the CDR3: TGTGCCAGCAGCCTCGAGGTCCAAGAGACCCAGTACTTC. It encodes CASSLEVQETQYF.

The rearrangement joins TRBV11-2 to TRBJ2-3; 9 nucleotides line up with TRBD2. V lost 4 bases, J lost 5 bases, and 7 bases stayed unmatched. The CDR3 totals 15 residues. Germline CDR1 reads SGHAT; CDR2 reads FQNNGV. The CDR3 loop reads CASSSGGRAIDTQYF. The CDR3 DNA is TGTGCCAGCAGCTCAGGCGGGAGGGCCATAGATACGCAGTATTTT.

The V and J genes are TRBV1 and TRBJ1-1; the table's D call TRBD1 went unverified against the DNA. TRBV1 is described as a pseudogene. The CDR3 totals 19 residues. CDR3 sequence (DNA): TGCACCAGCAGCCAAGAAGGGCAACGAACCGACAGGATGAACACTGAAGCTTTCTTT. Encoded protein: CTSSQEGQRTDRMNTEAFF.

This clone appeared once. This chain joins TRBV28 and TRBJ2-2; D not certain. V lost 5 bases, J lost 4 bases, and 8 bases lay in between. Germline values: CDR1 MDHEN, CDR2 SYDVKM. This CDR3 is 13 amino acids long. CDR3 in amino acids: CASSPPSTGELFF. The CDR3, as DNA: TGTGCCAGCAGTCCGCCGAGCACCGGGGAGCTGTTTTTT.

The V and J genes are TRBV9 and TRBJ2-7, with TRBD2 matching 7 bases. The CDR3 has 14 amino acids. Germline loops: CDR1 SGDLS, CDR2 YYNGEE. V was pared by 3 bases and J by 2 bases, with 5 bases of the junction left unmatched. The CDR3 DNA reads as TGTGCCAGCAGCGCAAGCGGGACTCCCTACGAGCAGTACTTC. Its translation: CASSASGTPYEQYF.

The CDR3 spells CASSSAGTTDTQYF. The CDR3 bases are TGTGCCAGCAGTTCAGCGGGGACCACAGATACGCAGTATTTT. The chain recombines TRBV27 with TRBJ2-3; 7 nucleotides align to TRBD2. CDR1 and CDR2 (germline): MNHEY, SMNVEV (reference sequence). The CDR3 length is 14 residues. V gave up 4 bases and J gave up 2 bases; unmatched junction bases: 3.

The gene calls are TRBV6-4 and TRBJ1-1, with 8 bases that match TRBD1. Germline V gene data show CDR1 as MRHNA and CDR2 as SNTAGT. The junction had 8 bases not matched to a gene; V was cut back by 6 bases and J by 2 bases. The CDR3 has 15 amino acids. The CDR3 here is CASRNRTGSNTEAFF. The CDR3 coding sequence is TGTGCCAGCAGGAACAGGACAGGGTCCAACACTGAAGCTTTCTTT.

The rearrangement uses TRBV25-1 and TRBJ2-1; TRBD1 agrees at 7 bases. The CDR3 totals 15 residues. V shed 2 bases and J 12 bases; nucleotides not matched to a gene: 13. The germline V gene has CDR1 MGHDK and CDR2 SYGVNS. The CDR3 sequence: CASSEGDRNFIVQFF. The CDR3 DNA is TGTGCCAGCAGTGAAGGGGACAGAAATTTTATAGTGCAGTTCTTC.

The J gene is TRBJ2-5, the V gene TRBV6-6, with D tentatively TRBD2 (5 bases). Germline loops: CDR1 MNHNY, CDR2 SVGAGI (reference sequence). V was cut by 4 bases and J by 0 bases, with 9 bases left in between. The CDR3 extends over 14 amino acids. CDR3 bases: TGTGCCAGCAGTTTCACTAGAAACCAAGAGACCCAGTACTTC. It is translated as CASSFTRNQETQYF.

The chain employs TRBV5-6 and TRBJ1-2; weak D call: TRBD1 (5 bases). This CDR3 has 14 residues. The germline CDR1 and CDR2 sequences are SGHDT and YYEEEE. V was pared by 0 bases and J by 3 bases, with 9 bases between. CDR3 region: CASSLGGTYYGYTF. The CDR3, as DNA: TGTGCCAGCAGCTTGGGGGGGACTTACTATGGCTACACCTTC.

To note about this clone: The germline gene is not matched at one end of the junction; a read error may be the cause. This chain uses TRBV30 with TRBJ2-7, with D perhaps matching TRBD1 or TRBD2 (5 bases each). Germline CDR1 is GTSNPN and CDR2 is SVGIG (reference sequence). The CDR3 sequence is 12 residues long. CDR3 residues: CARRLGAAEQYF. The CDR3, as DNA: TGTGCCCGGAGGTTAGGGGCGGCCGAGCAGTACTTC.

The sample holds a few counts of this clone. The chain recombines TRBV4-3 with TRBJ2-7; 8 bases fit TRBD2. In germline, CDR1 is LGHNA, CDR2 YSLEER. The CDR3 contains 17 residues. The V segment lost 0 bases and the J segment 3 bases; nucleotides outside the gene matches: 10. The CDR3 loop is CASSQDGSPGTSYEQYF. For the CDR3, the DNA is TGCGCCAGCAGCCAAGATGGTTCTCCCGGGACTAGCTACGAGCAGTACTTC.

J is TRBJ2-7 and V is TRBV7-9; no firm D call. The CDR3 loop spans 14 amino acids. CDR1 SEHNR and CDR2 FQNEAQ come from the germline V gene (reference sequence). V lost 3 bases, J lost 3 bases, and 12 bases lay in between. The CDR3 DNA reads as TGTGCCAGCAGCTTTGGCAGCAGACTCTACGAGCAGTACTTC. It translates to CASSFGSRLYEQYF.